Only a few counts were recorded for the clone carrying this T cell receptor (beta chain). As yet, its antigen is unknown. These data come from a study of stem cell transplantation in POMP-related autoinflammatory disease. Looking at the study overall: CD8+ T cells were low and CD4+ cells naive-skewed before transplant.

Study-wide results and caveats: Fewer unique TRB V-J gene pairings were identified in patients with PRAID.

Clones were read by immunoSEQ multiplex PCR, and TCRdb kept only the in-frame ones, dropping some. Altogether some 26,000 clones are present, 75% to 90% being singletons, with the ten largest covering around 2.4%. PRAID featured immunodeficiency plus autoinflammation. Germline CDR1 reads WNHNN; CDR2 reads SYGVQD (reference sequence). V was shortened by 0 bases and J by 0 bases, with 12 bases between the two germline ends. The CDR3 spans 16 residues. This receptor was taken from a human donor with POMP-related autoinflammation and immune dysregulation (PRAID). The chain has TRBV10-1 and TRBJ2-7; D remains ambiguous. The sequenced sample was CD4+ T cells from PBMCs, obtained before stem cell transplantation. The DNA for the CDR3 is TGCGCCAGCAGTGAGTCGCCCAGCGCAAACTCCTACGAGCAGTACTTC. This encodes CASSESPSANSYEQYF.